Listed below are T cell receptor beta chains from one sample, sequenced in a study of monozygotic twins with inflammatory bowel disease. TCRdb reprocessed the 5' RACE reads and keeps a single row for each CDR3 protein, giving no DNA. This sample's table reports 420,000 or so distinct CDR3 sequences. Material: blood. These receptors originate from a human donor with ulcerative colitis or Crohn's disease, or a healthy co-twin of an affected twin (not recorded which). Both conserved end residues are part of each CDR3.

CDR3aa,j_gene,v_gene
CASSKESGSGIFGTQYF,TRBJ2-5,TRBV7-8
CASSWGTGAETQYF,TRBJ2-5,TRBV5-1
CASSVQGAAGANVLTF,TRBJ2-6,TRBV27
CASSFRTGRVNEKLFF,TRBJ1-4,TRBV3-1
CASSLVASGRMHEQFF,TRBJ2-1,TRBV7-9
CASSDYIYQTGLAGDEQYF,TRBJ2-7,TRBV27
CASSTTSVETQYF,TRBJ2-5,TRBV7-9
CASKRTSGGAGTGELFF,TRBJ2-2,TRBV2
CASSPGELGEQYF,TRBJ2-7,TRBV18
CSVAGISTDTQYF,TRBJ2-3,TRBV29-1
CASSQDPAGKTSYTF,TRBJ1-2,TRBV4-3
CASKGVSGANVLTF,TRBJ2-6,TRBV2
CASSPKAQASYTF,TRBJ1-2,TRBV18
CASSHSSDTQYF,TRBJ2-3,TRBV7-2
CATSGTLGNTIYF,TRBJ1-3,TRBV15
CASSLEGIGNNYGYTF,TRBJ1-2,TRBV5-1
CASSSGQSFYEQYF,TRBJ2-7,TRBV28
CASSLDTLNTGELFF,TRBJ2-2,TRBV5-1
CAMTPGTGTDTQYF,TRBJ2-3,TRBV10-3
CASSQGGWGTVYNEQFF,TRBJ2-1,TRBV14
CSARDRLAGTTQYF,TRBJ2-3,TRBV20-1
CASSHASGRPEQYF,TRBJ2-7,TRBV7-2
CASSRPTRDSRETQYF,TRBJ2-5,TRBV4-1
CASSKHPQPQHF,TRBJ1-5,TRBV21-1
CASSSAIPGQGFSEGTQYF,TRBJ2-5,TRBV12-3/TRBV12-4
CAISVSGGEWGTEAFF,TRBJ1-1,TRBV10-3
CASSQTGTSGVQGGELFF,TRBJ2-2,TRBV4-2
CASSFSQRAYNEQFF,TRBJ2-1,TRBV5-6
CASTGQARGGGNQPQHF,TRBJ1-5,TRBV12-3/TRBV12-4
CASSQARGGGWTDTQYF,TRBJ2-3,TRBV4-2
CASSFWREGGGETQYF,TRBJ2-5,TRBV28
CASTNKGGPREQYF,TRBJ2-7,TRBV5-1
CASSHTGGDNQPQHF,TRBJ1-5,TRBV12-3/TRBV12-4
CASSIQSGEQFF,TRBJ2-1,TRBV5-1
CASSLSFKDGYTF,TRBJ1-2,TRBV7-9
CASSLEASGRSDTQYF,TRBJ2-3,TRBV27
CASSASTGGSNTGELFF,TRBJ2-2,TRBV6-4
CASSVGPGELFF,TRBJ2-2,TRBV9
CASSPPRVSGAFYEQYF,TRBJ2-7,TRBV6-2/TRBV6-3
CASSFAAGGPSETQYF,TRBJ2-5,TRBV5-1
CASSLRGPQGAGELFF,TRBJ2-2,TRBV7-2
CAISPGERDTGELFF,TRBJ2-2,TRBV10-3
CASSLGGGRGTEAFF,TRBJ1-1,TRBV5-1
CSARGIADSTDTQYF,TRBJ2-3,TRBV20-1
CASKGFSYEQYF,TRBJ2-7,TRBV28
CASSTPSGSSHNEQFF,TRBJ2-1,TRBV28
CASTRTNTGELFF,TRBJ2-2,TRBV6-2/TRBV6-3
CASSLGTSGRIPYEQYF,TRBJ2-7,TRBV7-2
CSARWGAYGYTF,TRBJ1-2,TRBV20-1
CASSYLSSYEQFF,TRBJ2-1,TRBV7-9
CASSWPTNLMNTEAFF,TRBJ1-1,TRBV7-9